This is a list of T cell receptor beta chains from one sample in a study of T-cell reconstitution after alpha-beta-depleted transplantation in children. TCRdb recomputed calls from the PCR reads with MiXCR, one row per CDR3 protein. Here the sample spans hundreds of thousands of distinct CDR3 sequences, 23% being singletons. The sample here was PBMCs, mostly from graft donor cells, taken 360 days after TCRalphabeta/CD19-depleted stem cell transplant. The receptors originated from a boy under three years old who had a stem cell transplant for acute myeloid leukemia, so the T cells may come from the graft donor. Both conserved end residues are part of each CDR3. The order of the fields is V gene, CDR3 length, J gene, CDR3 protein.

>TRBV9|15|TRBJ1-2
CASSHNRVVNYGYTF
>TRBV20-1|13|TRBJ2-7
CSARGLGPYEQYF
>TRBV6-6|13|TRBJ1-4
CAGRDETNEKLFF
>TRBV18|13|TRBJ1-1
CASSPPWNKEAFF
>TRBV20-1|14|TRBJ1-4
CSATNSATNEKLFF
>TRBV27|15|TRBJ2-5
CASSFKWGYQETQYF
>TRBV6-5|15|TRBJ2-5
CASSSLNRGTETQYF
>TRBV24-1|16|TRBJ2-1
CATSDPTGKVGHEQFF
>TRBV7-2|15|TRBJ2-5
CASSNQQGARETQYF
>TRBV20-1|15|TRBJ2-1
CSARDPLVPNNEQFF
>TRBV10-3|16|TRBJ1-2
CAISESSPGANYGYTF
>TRBV7-9|14|TRBJ2-5
CASSAGLGMKVSAF
>TRBV2|15|TRBJ2-4
CASNVAGGTKNIQYF
>TRBV29-1|13|TRBJ2-2
CSVEWGAPGELFF
>TRBV6-2/TRBV6-3|15|TRBJ2-1
CASIPIAGGQNEQFF
>TRBV20-1|14|TRBJ2-2
CSARVQGGTGELFF
>TRBV7-6|16|TRBJ2-5
CASVDIAEGTGETQYF
>TRBV20-1|14|TRBJ2-3
CSARPSVLTDTQYF
>TRBV20-1|15|TRBJ1-5
CSARPGYYSNQPQHF
>TRBV6-1|13|TRBJ2-4
CASRPGYKNIQYF
>TRBV29-1|12|TRBJ1-2
CSVAWGAKGYTF
>TRBV11-2|15|TRBJ1-2
CASSLGQVPLYGYTF
>TRBV27|13|TRBJ2-5
CASSLVVAETQYF
>TRBV9|15|TRBJ1-2
CASSQTGTVLYGYTF
>TRBV5-6|14|TRBJ2-1
CAITLGLLPNEQFF
>TRBV29-1|13|TRBJ2-7
CSVSGATKYEQYF